This TCR beta chain appears in the sequencing data of a study of cytomegalovirus exposure and HLA in healthy donors. This clone was detected once. PCR employed 60 Vbeta and 13 Jbeta primers. Repertoires were generated with immunoSEQ multiplex PCR, while TCRdb's copy carries only in-frame clones and drops some. The sample holds around 140,000 clones; approximately 82% are singletons and the top ten take roughly 1.4%. The sequenced material came from PBMCs. The TCR comes from a man aged 35-49 years in good health and CMV-seronegative.

The CDR3 region has the DNA TGTGCCAGCTCACCGCCGTTGGGCAGCACGCTAATTTACGAGCAGTACTTC. Protein: CASSPPLGSTLIYEQYF. The chain employs TRBV18 and TRBJ2-7; D gene uncertain. V lost 3 bases and J lost 4, with 22 bases in between. In germline, CDR1 is KGHSH, CDR2 LQKENI. The CDR3 extends over 17 amino acids.